This T cell receptor (beta chain) is from a study of regulatory T cells in long-lasting Graves disease. Specified time point: newly diagnosed GD, antithyroid drugs for less than 3 months. Extracted RNA from PBMCs served as the source of the TCR library. The EDTA tubes were filled with 7 to 9.5 milliliters of drawn peripheral blood. The CDR3 spans 15 residues. Germline CDR1 MDHEN, CDR2 SYDVKM. Trimming took 5 bases from V and 9 from J; bases not matched to a gene: 12. Construction of the TCR beta libraries employed iRepertoire HTBI primers in conjunction with Arm-PCR of CDR3 regions. TCRdb processed the multiplex PCR reads anew with MiXCR; each CDR3 protein has one entry. The sample has 350,000 to 550,000 distinct CDR3 sequences; approximately 16% are singletons. Points from the study as a whole: Relative to new patients (approximately 960), persistent patients exhibited greater sharing of public clonotypes (around 2,700).

At least ten counts were recorded for this clonotype. The target antigen is unknown. These data also formed part of another study, on T cells in Graves' hyperthyroidism and ophthalmopathy. That paper states: Most expanded thyroid clonotypes above 0.001 recurred in blood.

The starting material was peripheral blood mononuclear cells (PBMCs), obtained at new diagnosis, from a patient treated with antithyroid drugs. The receptor's source is a woman aged 18 to 35 with Graves disease. The rearrangement links TRBV28 to TRBJ2-1; 8 positions match TRBD2. The CDR3 nucleotides are TGTGCCAGCAGTCACCACCAAGCGGGAGCGGGTGAGCAGTTCTTC. Translating it yields CASSHHQAGAGEQFF.